What follows is one T cell receptor (beta chain) and its context. TCRdb keeps only in-frame clones here, not all; method: immunoSEQ multiplex PCR. The data contain roughly 250,000 clones, approximately 86% of them seen just once; the ten biggest clones take up around 7.8%. The junction had 9 bases not matched to a gene; V was cut back by 3 bases and J by 7 bases. The CDR3 has 16 residues. Germline CDR1 reads KGHDR; CDR2 reads SFDVKD. This entry comes from a study of blood T cell repertoires in COVID-19. The rearrangement joins TRBV24-1 to TRBJ2-1; 9 bases match TRBD2. Sequenced sample: peripheral blood. This TCR derives from a man in his sixties who had recovered from COVID-19. The CDR3 here is CATSDRGSGGTNEQFF. The CDR3 coding sequence is TGTGCCACCAGTGATCGGGGTAGCGGGGGAACGAATGAGCAGTTCTTC.